This TCR beta chain was observed in a study of patients and donors after allogeneic stem cell transplantation. Each CDR3 protein gets one entry after TCRdb re-called the RT-PCR reads with MiXCR. The sample shows about 960,000 distinct CDR3 sequences, under 20% of them seen only once. This clonotype showed up just a few times. Germline CDR1 is SQVTM and CDR2 is ANQGSEA. The CDR3 totals 13 residues. The ends were cut back, 6 bases at V and 5 bases at J, with 17 bases in the middle. The source is a human donor who was either an allogeneic HSCT recipient or a stem cell or donor lymphocyte infusion donor (not recorded which). It is not recorded whose cells these are; they may come from a transplant donor. V and J are TRBV29-1 and TRBJ2-7, with no clear D. The sample taken for sequencing was blood, either unsorted or a sorted T cell fraction (not recorded which). DNA of the CDR3: TGCAGCGTATTGGAACCCTTTGGCCACGAGCAGTACTTC. Translation gives CSVLEPFGHEQYF.